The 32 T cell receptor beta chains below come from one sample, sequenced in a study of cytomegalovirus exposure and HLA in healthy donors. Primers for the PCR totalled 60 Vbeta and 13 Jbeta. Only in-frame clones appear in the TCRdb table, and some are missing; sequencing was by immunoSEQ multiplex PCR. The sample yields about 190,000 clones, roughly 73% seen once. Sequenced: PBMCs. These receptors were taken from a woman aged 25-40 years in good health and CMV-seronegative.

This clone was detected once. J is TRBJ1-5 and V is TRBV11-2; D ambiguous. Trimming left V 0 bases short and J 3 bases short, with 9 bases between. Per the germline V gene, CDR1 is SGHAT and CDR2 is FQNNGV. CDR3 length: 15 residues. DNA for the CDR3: TGTGCCAGCAGCTTAGATTCTACTTTCAATCAGCCCCAGCATTTT. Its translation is CASSLDSTFNQPQHF.

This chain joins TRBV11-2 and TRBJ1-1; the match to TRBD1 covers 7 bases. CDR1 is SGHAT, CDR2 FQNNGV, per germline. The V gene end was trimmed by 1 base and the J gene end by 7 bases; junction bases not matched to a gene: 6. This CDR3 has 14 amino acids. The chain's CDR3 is CASSLGAGGLEAFF. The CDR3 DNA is TGTGCCAGCAGCTTAGGGGCAGGGGGTCTTGAAGCTTTCTTT.

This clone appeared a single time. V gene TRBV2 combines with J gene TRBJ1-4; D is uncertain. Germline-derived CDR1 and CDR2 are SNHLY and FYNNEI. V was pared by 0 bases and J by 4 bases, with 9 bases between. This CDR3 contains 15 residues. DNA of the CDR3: TGTGCCAGCAGTGAAGCGCTAGATTATAATGAAAAACTGTTTTTT. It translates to CASSEALDYNEKLFF.

DNA for the CDR3: TGTGCCAGCAGTCTCGACAGGGTCTCTGGAAACACCATATATTTT. It encodes CASSLDRVSGNTIYF. This chain uses TRBV6-1 with TRBJ1-3; 7 bases fit TRBD1. The germline gives CDR1 MNHNS, CDR2 SASEGT. The CDR3 covers 15 residues. The V segment lost 5 bases and the J segment 0 bases; nucleotides outside the gene matches: 4.

In DNA form, the CDR3 reads TGTGCCAGCAGCTTAGATCTAGGAGGAGAGACCCAGTACTTC. Translating it yields CASSLDLGGETQYF. The chain recombines TRBV11-2 with TRBJ2-5, with a possible D match to TRBD2 (5 bases). Per the germline V gene, CDR1 is SGHAT and CDR2 is FQNNGV. The V gene lost 0 bases and the J gene lost 4 bases, with 9 bases spanning the gap. This CDR3 region has 14 residues.

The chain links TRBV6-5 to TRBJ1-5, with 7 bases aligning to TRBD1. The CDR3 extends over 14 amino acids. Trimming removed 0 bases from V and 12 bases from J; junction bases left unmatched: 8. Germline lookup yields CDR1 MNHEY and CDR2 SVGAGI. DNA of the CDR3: TGTGCCAGCAGTTACTCGGGCCCAGGGGGTGGCCAGCATTTT. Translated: CASSYSGPGGGQHF.

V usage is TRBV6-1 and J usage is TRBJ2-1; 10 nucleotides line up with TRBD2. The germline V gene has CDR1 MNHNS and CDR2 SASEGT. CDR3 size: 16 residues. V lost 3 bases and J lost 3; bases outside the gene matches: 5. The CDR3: CASSELAGGIYNEQFF. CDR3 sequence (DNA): TGTGCCAGCAGTGAGTTAGCGGGAGGAATCTACAATGAGCAGTTCTTC.

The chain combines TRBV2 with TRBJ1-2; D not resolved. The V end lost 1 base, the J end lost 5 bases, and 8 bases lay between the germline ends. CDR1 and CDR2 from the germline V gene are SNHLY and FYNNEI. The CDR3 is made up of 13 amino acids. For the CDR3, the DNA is TGTGCCAGCAGTGAAGGCCGGTGGTATGGCTACACCTTC. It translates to CASSEGRWYGYTF. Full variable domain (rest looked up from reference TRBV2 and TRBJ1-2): EPEVTQTPSHQVTQMGQEVILRCVPISNHLYFYWYRQILGQKVEFLVSFYNNEISEKSEIFDDQFSVERPDGSNFTLKIRSTKLEDSAMYFCASSEGRWYGYTFGSGTRLTVV.

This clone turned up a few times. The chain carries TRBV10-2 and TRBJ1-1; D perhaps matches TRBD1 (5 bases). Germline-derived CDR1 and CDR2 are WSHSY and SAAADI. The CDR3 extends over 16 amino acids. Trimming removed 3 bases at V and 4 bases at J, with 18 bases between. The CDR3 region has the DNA TGCGCCAGCAGTGACCAGAGGACACGGCCATTCACTGAAGCTTTCTTT. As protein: CASSDQRTRPFTEAFF.

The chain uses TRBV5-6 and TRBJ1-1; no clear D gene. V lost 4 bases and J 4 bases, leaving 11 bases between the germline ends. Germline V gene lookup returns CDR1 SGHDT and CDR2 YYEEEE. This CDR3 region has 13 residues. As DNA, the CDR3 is TGTGCCAGCAGCCTGGGAGGTCCCACTGAAGCTTTCTTT. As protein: CASSLGGPTEAFF.

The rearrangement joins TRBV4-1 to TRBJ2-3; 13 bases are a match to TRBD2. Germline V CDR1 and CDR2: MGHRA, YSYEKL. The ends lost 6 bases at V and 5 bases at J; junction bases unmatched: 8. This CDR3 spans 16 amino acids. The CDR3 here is CASRTSGGAGGDTQYF. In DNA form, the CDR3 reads TGCGCCAGCAGAACTAGCGGGGGGGCAGGCGGAGATACGCAGTATTTT.

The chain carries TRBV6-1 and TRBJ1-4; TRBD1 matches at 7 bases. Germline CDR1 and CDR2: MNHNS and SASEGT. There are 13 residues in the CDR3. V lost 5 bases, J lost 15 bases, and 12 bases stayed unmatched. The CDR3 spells CASSQERQGNLFF. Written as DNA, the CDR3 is TGTGCCAGCAGTCAGGAAAGACAGGGAAACTTGTTTTTT.

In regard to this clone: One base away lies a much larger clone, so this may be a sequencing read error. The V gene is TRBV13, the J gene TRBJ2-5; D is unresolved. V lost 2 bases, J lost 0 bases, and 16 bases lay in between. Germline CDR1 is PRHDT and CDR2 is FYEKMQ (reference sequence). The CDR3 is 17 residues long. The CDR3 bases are TGTGCCAGCAGCTTACGGGTAGCCGAAGACCACCAAGAGACCCAGTACTTC. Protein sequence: CASSLRVAEDHQETQYF.

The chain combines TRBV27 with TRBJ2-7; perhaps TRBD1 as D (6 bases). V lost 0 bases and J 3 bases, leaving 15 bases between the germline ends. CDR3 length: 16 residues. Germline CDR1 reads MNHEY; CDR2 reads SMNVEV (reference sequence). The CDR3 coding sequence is TGTGCCAGCAGTTTATCTGGCGGTTGGGGGCTCTACGAGCAGTACTTC. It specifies CASSLSGGWGLYEQYF.

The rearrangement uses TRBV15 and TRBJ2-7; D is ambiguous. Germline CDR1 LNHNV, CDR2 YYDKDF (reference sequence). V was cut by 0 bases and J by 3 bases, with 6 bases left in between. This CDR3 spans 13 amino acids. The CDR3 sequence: CATSREIVYEQYF. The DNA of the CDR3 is TGTGCCACCAGCAGAGAGATAGTCTACGAGCAGTACTTC.

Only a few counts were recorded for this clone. The CDR3 coding sequence is TGTGCCAGCAGCCAATCCTCGGACAGGGCGCATCAGCCCCAGCATTTT. Amino acid sequence: CASSQSSDRAHQPQHF. The chain carries TRBV4-2 and TRBJ1-5; 8 nucleotides match TRBD1. Trimming removed 2 bases from V and 5 bases from J; junction bases left unmatched: 8. The CDR3 is made up of 16 amino acids. The germline V gene has CDR1 LGHNA and CDR2 YNFKEQ.

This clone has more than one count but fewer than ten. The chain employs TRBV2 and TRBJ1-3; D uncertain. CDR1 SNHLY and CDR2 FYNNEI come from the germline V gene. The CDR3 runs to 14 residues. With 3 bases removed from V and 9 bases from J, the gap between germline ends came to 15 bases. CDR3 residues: CASSERTNLGTIYF. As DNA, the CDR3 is TGTGCCAGCAGTGAGAGGACTAACTTAGGCACCATATATTTT.

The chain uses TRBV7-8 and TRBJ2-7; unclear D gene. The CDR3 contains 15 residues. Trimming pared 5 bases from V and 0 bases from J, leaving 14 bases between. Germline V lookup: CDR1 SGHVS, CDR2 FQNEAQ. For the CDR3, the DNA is TGTGCCAGCAGCCCCTTGCGGTTACGCTCCTACGAGCAGTACTTC. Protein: CASSPLRLRSYEQYF.

CDR3 sequence (DNA): TGTGCCAGCAGCCTCCAGGGACAGGGGAACACTGAAGCTTTCTTT. It translates to CASSLQGQGNTEAFF. V usage is TRBV7-2 and J usage is TRBJ1-1; 9 bases agree with TRBD1. From germline, CDR1 is SGHTA and CDR2 FQGNSA. CDR3 length equals 15 residues. V was pared by 5 bases and J by 1 base, with 5 bases of the junction left unmatched.

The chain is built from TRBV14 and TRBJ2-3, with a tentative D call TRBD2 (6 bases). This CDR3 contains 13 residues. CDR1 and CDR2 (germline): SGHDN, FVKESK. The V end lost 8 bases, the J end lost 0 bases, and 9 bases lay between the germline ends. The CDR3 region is CASAGLSTDTQYF. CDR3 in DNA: TGTGCCAGCGCGGGACTTAGCACAGATACGCAGTATTTT.

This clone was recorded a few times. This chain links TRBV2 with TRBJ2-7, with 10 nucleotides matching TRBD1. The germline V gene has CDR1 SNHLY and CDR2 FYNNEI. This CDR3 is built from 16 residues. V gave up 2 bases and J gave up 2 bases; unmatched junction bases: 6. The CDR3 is CASSEFGTGVPYEQYF. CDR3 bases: TGTGCCAGCAGTGAATTCGGGACAGGGGTTCCCTACGAGCAGTACTTC.

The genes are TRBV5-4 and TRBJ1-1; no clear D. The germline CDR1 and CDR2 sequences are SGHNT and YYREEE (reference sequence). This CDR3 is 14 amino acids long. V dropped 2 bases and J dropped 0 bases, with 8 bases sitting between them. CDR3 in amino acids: CASSLGVMNTEAFF. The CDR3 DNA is TGTGCCAGCAGCTTAGGAGTCATGAACACTGAAGCTTTCTTT.

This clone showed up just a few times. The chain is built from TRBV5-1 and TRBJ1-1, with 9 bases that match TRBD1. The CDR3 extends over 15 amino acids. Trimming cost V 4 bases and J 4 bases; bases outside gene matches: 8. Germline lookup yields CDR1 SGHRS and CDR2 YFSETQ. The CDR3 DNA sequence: TGCGCCAGCAGCATATGGACAGGGGTCACCACTGAAGCTTTCTTT. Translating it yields CASSIWTGVTTEAFF.

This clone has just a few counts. CDR3 sequence: CASSDSGGGGANVLTF. The CDR3 DNA is TGTGCCAGCAGTGACTCGGGAGGCGGTGGGGCCAACGTCCTGACTTTC. The V gene is TRBV6-4, the J gene TRBJ2-6; possible D gene TRBD2, 6 bases. The CDR3 has 16 residues. V was pared by 0 bases and J by 3 bases, with 9 bases between. Germline CDR1 is MRHNA and CDR2 is SNTAGT.

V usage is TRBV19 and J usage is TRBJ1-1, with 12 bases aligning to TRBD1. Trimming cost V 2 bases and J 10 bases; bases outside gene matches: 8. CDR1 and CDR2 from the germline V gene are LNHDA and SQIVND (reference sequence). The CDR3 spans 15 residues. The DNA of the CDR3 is TGTGCCAGTAGTATAATGGGACAGGGGGCCTGGGGAGCTTTCTTT. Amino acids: CASSIMGQGAWGAFF. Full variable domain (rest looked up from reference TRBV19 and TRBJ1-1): DGGITQSPKYLFRKEGQNVTLSCEQNLNHDAMYWYRQDPGQGLRLIYYSQIVNDFQKGDIAEGYSVSREKKESFPLTVTSAQKNPTAFYLCASSIMGQGAWGAFFGQGTRLTVV.

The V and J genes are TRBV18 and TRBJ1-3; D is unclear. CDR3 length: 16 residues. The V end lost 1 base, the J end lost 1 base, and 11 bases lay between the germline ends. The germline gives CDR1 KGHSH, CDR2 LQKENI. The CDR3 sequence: CASSPLDTGSGNTIYF. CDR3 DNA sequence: TGTGCCAGCTCACCACTCGATACCGGTTCTGGAAACACCATATATTTT.

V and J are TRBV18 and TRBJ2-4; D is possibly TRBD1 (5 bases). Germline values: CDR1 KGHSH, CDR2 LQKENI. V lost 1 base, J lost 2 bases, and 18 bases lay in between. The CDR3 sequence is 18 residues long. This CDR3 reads CASSPLSGLIASKNIQYF. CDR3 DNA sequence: TGTGCCAGCTCACCACTATCAGGGTTAATTGCGTCCAAAAACATTCAGTACTTC.

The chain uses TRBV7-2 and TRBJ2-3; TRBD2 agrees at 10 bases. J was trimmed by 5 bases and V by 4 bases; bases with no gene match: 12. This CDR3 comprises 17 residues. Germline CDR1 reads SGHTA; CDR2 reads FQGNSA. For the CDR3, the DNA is TGTGCCAGCAGCTACCGGGAGCGGGGGGGGTACTTAGATACGCAGTATTTT. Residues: CASSYRERGGYLDTQYF.

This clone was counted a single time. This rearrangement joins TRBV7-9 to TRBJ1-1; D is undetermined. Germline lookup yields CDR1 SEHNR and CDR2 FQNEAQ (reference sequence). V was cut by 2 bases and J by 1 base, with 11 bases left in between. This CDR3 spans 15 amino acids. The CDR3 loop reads CASSLYEQKNTEAFF. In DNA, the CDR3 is TGTGCCAGCAGCTTATATGAACAGAAGAACACTGAAGCTTTCTTT. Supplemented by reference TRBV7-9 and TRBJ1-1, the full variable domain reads DTGVSQNPRHKITKRGQNVTFRCDPISEHNRLYWYRQTLGQGPEFLTYFQNEAQLEKSRLLSDRFSAERPKGSFSTLEIQRTEQGDSAMYLCASSLYEQKNTEAFFGQGTRLTVV.

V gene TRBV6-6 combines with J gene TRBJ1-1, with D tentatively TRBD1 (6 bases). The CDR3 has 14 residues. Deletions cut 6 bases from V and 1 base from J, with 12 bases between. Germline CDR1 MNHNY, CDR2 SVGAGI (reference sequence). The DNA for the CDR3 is TGTGCCAGCAGAAAACAGGGAGAGAACACTGAAGCTTTCTTT. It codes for CASRKQGENTEAFF.

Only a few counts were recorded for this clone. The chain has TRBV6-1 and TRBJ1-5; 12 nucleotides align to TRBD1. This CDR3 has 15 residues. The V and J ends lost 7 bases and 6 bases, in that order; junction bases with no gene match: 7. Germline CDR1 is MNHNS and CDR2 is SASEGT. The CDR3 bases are TGTGCCAGCACCCGGGACAGGGGGCGCCGTCAGCCCCAGCATTTT. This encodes CASTRDRGRRQPQHF.

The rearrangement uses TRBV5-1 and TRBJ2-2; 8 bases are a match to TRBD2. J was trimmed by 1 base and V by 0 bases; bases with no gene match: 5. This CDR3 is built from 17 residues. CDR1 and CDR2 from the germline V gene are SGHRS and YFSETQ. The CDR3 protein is CASSLVPSGRNTGELFF. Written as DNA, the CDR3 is TGCGCCAGCAGCTTGGTTCCAAGCGGGAGGAACACCGGGGAGCTGTTTTTT. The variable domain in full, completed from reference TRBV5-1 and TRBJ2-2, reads KAGVTQTPRYLIKTRGQQVTLSCSPISGHRSVSWYQQTPGQGLQFLFEYFSETQRNKGNFPGRFSGRQFSNSRSEMNVSTLELGDSALYLCASSLVPSGRNTGELFFGEGSRLTVL.